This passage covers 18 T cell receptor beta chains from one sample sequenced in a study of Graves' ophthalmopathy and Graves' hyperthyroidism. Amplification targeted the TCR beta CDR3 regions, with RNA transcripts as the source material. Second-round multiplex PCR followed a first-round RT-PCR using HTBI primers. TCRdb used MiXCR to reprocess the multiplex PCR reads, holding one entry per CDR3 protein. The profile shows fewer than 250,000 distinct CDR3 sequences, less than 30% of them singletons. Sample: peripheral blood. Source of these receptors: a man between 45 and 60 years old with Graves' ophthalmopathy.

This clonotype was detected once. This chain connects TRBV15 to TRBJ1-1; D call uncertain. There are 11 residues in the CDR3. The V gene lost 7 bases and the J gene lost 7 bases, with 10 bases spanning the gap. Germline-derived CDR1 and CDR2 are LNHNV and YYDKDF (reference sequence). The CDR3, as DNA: TGTGCCACCACCCACAACTATGAAGCTTTCTTT. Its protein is CATTHNYEAFF.

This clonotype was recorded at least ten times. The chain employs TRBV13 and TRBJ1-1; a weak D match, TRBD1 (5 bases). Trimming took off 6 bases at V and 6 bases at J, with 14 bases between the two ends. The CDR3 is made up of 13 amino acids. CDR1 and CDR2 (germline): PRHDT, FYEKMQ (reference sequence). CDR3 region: CASSKQGLSEAFF. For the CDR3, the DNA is TGTGCCAGCAGTAAGCAGGGCCTCTCTGAAGCTTTCTTT.

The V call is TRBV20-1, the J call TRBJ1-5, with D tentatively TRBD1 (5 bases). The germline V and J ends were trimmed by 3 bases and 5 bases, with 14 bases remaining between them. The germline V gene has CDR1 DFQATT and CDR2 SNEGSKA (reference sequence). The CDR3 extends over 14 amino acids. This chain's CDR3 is CSARWQGGDQPQHF. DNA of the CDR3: TGCAGTGCTAGGTGGCAGGGCGGGGATCAGCCCCAGCATTTT.

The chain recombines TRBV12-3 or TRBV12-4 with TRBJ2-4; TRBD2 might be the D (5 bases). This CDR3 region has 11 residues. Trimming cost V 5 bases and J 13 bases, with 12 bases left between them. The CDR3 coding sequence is TGTGCCAGCAGTCAGCGGCTTGCGCAGTACTTC. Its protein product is CASSQRLAQYF.

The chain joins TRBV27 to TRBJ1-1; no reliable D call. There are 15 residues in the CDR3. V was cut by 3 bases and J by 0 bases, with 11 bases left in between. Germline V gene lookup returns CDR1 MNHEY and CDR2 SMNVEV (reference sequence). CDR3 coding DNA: TGTGCCAGCAGTTTGGTCGGGAAGGTGAACACTGAAGCTTTCTTT. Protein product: CASSLVGKVNTEAFF.

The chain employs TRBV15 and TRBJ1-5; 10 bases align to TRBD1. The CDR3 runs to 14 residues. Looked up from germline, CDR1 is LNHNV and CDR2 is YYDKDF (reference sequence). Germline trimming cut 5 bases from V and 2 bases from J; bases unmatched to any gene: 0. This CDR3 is CATSGTGGNQPQHF. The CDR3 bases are TGTGCCACCAGCGGGACAGGGGGCAATCAGCCCCAGCATTTT. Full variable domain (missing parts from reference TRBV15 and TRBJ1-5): DAMVIQNPRYQVTQFGKPVTLSCSQTLNHNVMYWYQQKSSQAPKLLFHYYDKDFNNEADTPDNFQSRRPNTSFCFLDIRSPGLGDTAMYLCATSGTGGNQPQHFGDGTRLSIL.

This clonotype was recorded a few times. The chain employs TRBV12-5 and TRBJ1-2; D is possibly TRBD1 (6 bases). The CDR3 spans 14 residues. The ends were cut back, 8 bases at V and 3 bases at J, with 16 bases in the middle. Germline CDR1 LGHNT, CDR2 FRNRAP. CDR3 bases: TGTGCTAGTAGCCCGGACAGAGCGGACTATGGCTACACCTTC. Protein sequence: CASSPDRADYGYTF.

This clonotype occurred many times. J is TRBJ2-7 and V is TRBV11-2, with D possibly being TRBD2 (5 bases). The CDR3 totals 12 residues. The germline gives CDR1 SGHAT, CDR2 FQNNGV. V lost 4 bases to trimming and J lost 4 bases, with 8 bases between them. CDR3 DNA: TGTGCCAGCAGCTCCCTAGCTTACGAGCAGTACTTC. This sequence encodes CASSSLAYEQYF.

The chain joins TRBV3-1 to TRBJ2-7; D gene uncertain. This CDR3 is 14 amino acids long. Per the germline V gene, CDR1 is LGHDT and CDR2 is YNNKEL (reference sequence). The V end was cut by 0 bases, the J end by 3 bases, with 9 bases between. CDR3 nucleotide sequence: TGTGCCAGCAGCCAAGAGGTGGCTAGCTACGAGCAGTACTTC. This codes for CASSQEVASYEQYF.

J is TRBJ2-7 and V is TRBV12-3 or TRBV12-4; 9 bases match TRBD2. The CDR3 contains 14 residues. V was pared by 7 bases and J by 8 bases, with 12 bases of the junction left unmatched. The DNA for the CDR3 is TGTGCCAGCAAGTTAGGGCTAGCGGGACGCCAGCAGTACTTC. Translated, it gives CASKLGLAGRQQYF.

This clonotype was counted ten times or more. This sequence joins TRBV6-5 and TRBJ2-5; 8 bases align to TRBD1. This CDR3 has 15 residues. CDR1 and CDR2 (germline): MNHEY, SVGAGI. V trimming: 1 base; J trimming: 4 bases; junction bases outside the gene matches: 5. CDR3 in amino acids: CASSYWGQEGETQYF. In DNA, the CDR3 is TGTGCCAGCAGTTACTGGGGACAGGAGGGAGAGACCCAGTACTTC.

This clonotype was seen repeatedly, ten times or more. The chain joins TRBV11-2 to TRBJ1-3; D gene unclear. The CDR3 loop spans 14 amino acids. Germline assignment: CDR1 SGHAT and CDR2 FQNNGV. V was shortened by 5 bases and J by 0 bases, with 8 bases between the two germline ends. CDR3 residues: CASSPGFSGNTIYF. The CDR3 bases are TGTGCCAGCAGCCCCGGGTTCTCTGGAAACACCATATATTTT.

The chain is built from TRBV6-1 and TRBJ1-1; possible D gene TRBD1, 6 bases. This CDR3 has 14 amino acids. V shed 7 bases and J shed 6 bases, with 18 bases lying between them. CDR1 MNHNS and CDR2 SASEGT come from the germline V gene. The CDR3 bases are TGTGCCAGCAAATCAGACAGGTTTCGTTCTGAAGCTTTCTTT. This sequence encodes CASKSDRFRSEAFF.

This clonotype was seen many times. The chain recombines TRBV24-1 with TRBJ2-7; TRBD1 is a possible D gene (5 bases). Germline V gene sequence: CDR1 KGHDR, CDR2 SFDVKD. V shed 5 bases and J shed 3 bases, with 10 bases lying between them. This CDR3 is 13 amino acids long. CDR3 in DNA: TGTGCCACCAGTGCCGGAGACAGCTACGAGCAGTACTTC. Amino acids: CATSAGDSYEQYF.

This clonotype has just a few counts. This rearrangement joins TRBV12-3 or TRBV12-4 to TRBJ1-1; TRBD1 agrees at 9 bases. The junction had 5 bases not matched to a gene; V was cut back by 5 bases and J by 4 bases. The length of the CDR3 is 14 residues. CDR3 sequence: CASSPGQGFTEAFF. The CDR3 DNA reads TGTGCCAGCAGTCCGGGACAGGGCTTCACTGAAGCTTTCTTT.

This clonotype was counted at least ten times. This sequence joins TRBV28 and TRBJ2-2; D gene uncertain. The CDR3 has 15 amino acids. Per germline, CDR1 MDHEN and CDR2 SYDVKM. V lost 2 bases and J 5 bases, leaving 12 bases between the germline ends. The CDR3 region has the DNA TGTGCCAGCAGTTTACGAGACGGCGGTACCGGGGAGCTGTTTTTT. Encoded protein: CASSLRDGGTGELFF.

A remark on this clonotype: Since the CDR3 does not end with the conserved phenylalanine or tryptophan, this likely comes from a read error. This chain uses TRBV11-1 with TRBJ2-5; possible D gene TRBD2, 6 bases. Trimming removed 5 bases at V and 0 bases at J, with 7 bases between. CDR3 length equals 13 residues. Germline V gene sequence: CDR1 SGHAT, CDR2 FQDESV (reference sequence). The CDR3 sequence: CASSSGYQETQYL. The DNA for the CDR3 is TGTGCCAGCAGCAGCGGGTACCAAGAGACCCAGTACCTC.

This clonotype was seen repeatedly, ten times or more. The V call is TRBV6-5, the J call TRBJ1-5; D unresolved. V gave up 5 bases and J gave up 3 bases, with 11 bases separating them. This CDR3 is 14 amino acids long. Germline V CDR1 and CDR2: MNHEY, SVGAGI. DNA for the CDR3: TGTGCCAGCAGTCTACCAGAGTACAATCAGCCCCAGCATTTT. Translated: CASSLPEYNQPQHF.